This T cell receptor beta chain was identified during a study of memory CD4+ T cells and cytomegalovirus serostatus. Turning to this clone: Other nucleotide sequences in the sample specify the same CDR3.

The sort gate was single viable CD3+CD4+CD8-CD45RO+ cells for memory CD4+ T cells. Using immunoSEQ multiplex PCR, the repertoire was profiled, and TCRdb retains in-frame clones only, with some absent. The sample lists approximately 50,000 clones; roughly 77% were seen once. This CDR3 spans 13 amino acids. Unmatched junction bases numbered 2, after V lost 6 bases and J lost 1 base. Germline V gene data show CDR1 as SGHNT and CDR2 as YENEEA. Source material: memory CD4+ T cells from blood. The genes are TRBV11-3 and TRBJ1-1; 7 nucleotides line up with TRBD1. The TCR was taken from an adult in good health and CMV-seropositive. The CDR3 is CASSAGGNTEAFF. For the CDR3, the DNA is TGTGCCAGCAGTGCAGGGGGGAACACTGAAGCTTTCTTT.